This T cell receptor beta chain was captured by sequencing in a study of spatial heterogeneity in lung cancer (dated by TCRdb to about 2019). About the full investigation: Beta-chain transcripts were consistently detected in greater numbers than alpha-chain transcripts, which likely reflects a higher abundance of beta-chain transcripts. In the raw uncorrected reads, each unique combination of TCR and UMI appeared more than ten times on average. In non-small cell lung cancer, the study made a quantitative comparison of TCR alpha and beta repertoires among multiple tumor regions, matched nontumor lung and blood. Nonsynonymous mutation counts, determined by whole-exome sequencing of tumor tissue, were related to features of the TCR repertoire. Both alpha and beta chains were TCR-sequenced in hundreds of tumor regions, under 80 matched nontumor lung samples and roughly 54 PBMC samples obtained at surgery.

The method was 5' RACE. Instrument used: NextSeq 500. To allow correction of PCR and sequencing errors, the TCR library protocol tagged every TCR cDNA molecule with a unique molecular identifier. Processing in the source paper ran as follows. TCR identification, UMI-based error correction and CDR3 extraction were performed with Decombinator tools. Expanded TCRs were defined as those above a frequency of 2 per 1,000, corresponding to the top 1% of the tumor frequency distribution. Rényi diversity was computed with the R vegan package after subsampling each repertoire 100 times to 5,000 TCRs. To build CDR3 similarity networks, amino acid triplet string-kernel similarity was used, and CDR3s were connected when their pairwise similarity was above 0.82. The public reads were reanalyzed by TCRdb: fastp trimming at Q25, MiXCR alignment, in-frame beta chains only. Rows are unified per CDR3 protein, each entry keeping the most common DNA and genes. TCRdb's processing, not the study's, gives the V and J calls here. Counted in this sample were approximately 40,000 distinct CDR3 sequences; roughly 4.9% of them appeared once. The ten largest clonotypes hold roughly 25% of the sample.

Many counts were recorded for this clonotype. The specificity of this receptor is unknown. No per-base quality is available; no much larger clone lies one base away. The label giving this sample's time point can be read as: sample taken at primary tumor resection. Donors were approximately 72 patients with early-stage, untreated non-small cell lung cancer from the lung TRACERx cohort. For TCR sequencing, whole RNA was extracted from tumor and nontumor lung tissue, or from cryopreserved PBMC samples, and no cell sorting was done. Only patients for whom sufficient RNA was available from at least two tumor regions were selected for TCR sequencing. Relative to germline, V is 6 bases shorter and J is 2 bases shorter, with 12 bases between their ends. From its cysteine to its phenylalanine, the CDR3 spans 13 amino acids. The sequence is cut down to CDR3 DNA, 39 bases in frame from base 1. For CDR1 and CDR2, the germline V gene lists SGHRS and YFSETQ.

What the authors observed across the whole study: Ubiquitous expanded tumor TCRs were detected in blood more often at tumor resection than at routine follow-up. Confirming at a functional level the hypothesis that regional TCRs recognize regional mutations was considered to require additional single-cell paired TCR alpha and beta sequencing.

The V gene is TRBV5-1 and the J gene is TRBJ2-7, with no confidently assigned D gene. This receptor was taken from a female donor with early-stage non-small cell lung cancer. The specimen comprised PBMCs, sampled at surgery. The bases are TGCGCCAGCACCCCCGGCGACGCCTACGAGCAGTACTTC. Its translation reads: CASTPGDAYEQYF.